The clone carrying this TCR beta chain appeared once. Its antigen is not identified. The V gene end was trimmed by 2 bases and the J gene end by 7 bases; junction bases not matched to a gene: 10. Germline loops: CDR1 MGHRA, CDR2 YSYEKL. This CDR3 has 17 amino acids. This specimen comes from a study of blood T cells in healthy people across ages. Study-wide points: There were more naive CD4+ cells and higher diversity in long-lived donors than in aged donors. CMV status of donors was not determined, possibly confounding expanded clonotype changes.

Sample-barcoded 5' priming and a J-beta primer mix drove a second PCR of roughly 7 to 11 cycles. Researchers report that a template-switch adaptor with 12 random nucleotides tagged each cDNA molecule. TCRdb reprocessed the 5' RACE reads via MiXCR and lists one record per CDR3 protein. Of 800,000 to 1,000,000 distinct CDR3 sequences detected, roughly 50% appear once; the ten largest clones hold roughly an eighth. The material sequenced was blood. The chain joins TRBV4-1 to TRBJ1-3; 11 nucleotides agree with TRBD1. The source of this sequence is a man under 40 in good health. The DNA of the CDR3 is TGCGCCAGCAGCCAACCATATGGGACAGGGGGACGGAACACCATATATTTT. It yields the protein CASSQPYGTGGRNTIYF.